This entry describes one T cell receptor beta chain. The clone's antigen remains unknown. No per-base quality is available; no much larger clone lies one base away. Trimming takes 5 bases from V and 4 bases from J, and the germline ends sit 12 bases apart. In the germline V gene, CDR1 corresponds to MGHDK and CDR2 to SYGVNS. The CDR3 sequence holds 14 residues, the cysteine and phenylalanine included. The retained sequence is limited to the CDR3, 42 bases, with the frame set at the first base. The data are from a study of cytomegalovirus exposure and HLA in healthy donors (dated by TCRdb to 2015 to 2018). Study-wide context: According to a later analysis, one platform produced both the roughly 110 validation repertoires and the 666 repertoires of the first cohort. The study was designed to test whether signatures of past pathogen exposure could be identified by cataloging public T cell receptors. Besides the first cohort of approximately 710 subjects, a separate validation cohort made up of some 110 different subjects was used. To predict cytomegalovirus infection status, the study combined high-throughput TCR immunosequencing, statistical association of individual TCRs with disease status, and machine learning. Study-level results and caveats: All 120 or so repertoires were used to score co-occurrence in the validation cohort in a later analysis, because that analysis had no HLA typing for the cohort. A few of the identified cytomegalovirus-associated TCR beta chains were confirmed in vitro to be specific for cytomegalovirus antigens. A later analysis found that TCRs clustered in the first cohort also tended to co-occur in the 120 validation repertoires, with more than 90% of cluster scores above 0. The classifier was reported to diagnose cytomegalovirus status with high specificity and sensitivity in both the original and validation cohorts. The study gave a list of 150 to 200 TCR beta chains associated with cytomegalovirus. The authors suggested that the approach could potentially be extended to other disease states and immunological phenotypes. Most TCR sequences were seen in very few donors, while some public TCRs were found in many individuals.

The receptor library was made with the immunoSEQ multiplex PCR assay. In the authors' own workflow: A statistical classification framework was built for diagnosing cytomegalovirus status from the catalog of TCR beta chain sequences. TCRdb re-hosts the immuneACCESS table, in-frame sequences only. Its copies lack some clones; in the studies checked, an unresolved V gene accounts for under half of them, and the cause for the rest is not known. V, J and clone size are those of that table, while D and trimming were read from the DNA. In all, the sample holds hundreds of thousands of clones, and 87% of those were seen once. The ten most abundant clones make up around 13% of the sample. Donors formed part of the validation cohort, which comprised 120 subjects and was distinct from the first cohort of 550 to 850 subjects.

Sequencing was done on a sample of PBMCs. The chain links TRBV25-1 with TRBJ1-3; 5 matching bases give a weak D call of TRBD1. The TCR sequence derives from a man between 18 and 29 years old in good health and CMV-seropositive. The DNA sequence is TGTGCCAGCAGTTCCTGGGGGTCGGGAAACACCATATATTTT. The encoded protein is CASSSWGSGNTIYF.